The 14 T cell receptor beta chains below were found in one sample sequenced in a study of identical twins. TCRdb reprocessed the 5' RACE reads via MiXCR and lists one record per CDR3 protein. The data contain about 810,000 distinct CDR3 sequences, more than 9% of them singletons. These data were also filed under a second study, of yellow fever vaccine responses in identical twins.

Sequencing was carried out using PBMCs. Source of these receptors: a woman aged 18-35 years in good health.

This chain joins TRBV5-1 and TRBJ1-2; TRBD1 aligns across 8 bases. This CDR3 is 15 amino acids long. In germline, CDR1 is SGHRS, CDR2 YFSETQ. V was clipped by 4 bases and J by 0 bases; unmatched bases: 5. CDR3 amino acids: CASSPDRASNYGYTF. The CDR3 DNA sequence: TGCGCCAGCAGCCCGGACAGGGCGTCTAACTATGGCTACACCTTC.

Only a few counts were recorded for this clonotype. The chain has TRBV28 and TRBJ2-1; 11 bases line up with TRBD2. This CDR3 spans 14 amino acids. Germline lookup yields CDR1 MDHEN and CDR2 SYDVKM. Trimming at V came to 8 bases and at J to 9 bases, leaving 9 bases not matched to a gene. DNA of the CDR3: TGTGCCAGCGGGAGTAGCGGGAGGGCCCTTGAGCAGTTCTTC. Encoded protein: CASGSSGRALEQFF.

The chain combines TRBV7-2 with TRBJ2-1; 9 bases match TRBD2. The J segment lost 3 bases and the V segment lost 1 base, leaving 7 bases of the junction unmatched. The CDR3 sequence is 17 residues long. Germline CDR1 SGHTA, CDR2 FQGNSA. Here the CDR3 DNA reads TGTGCCAGCAGCTTAGGGCCGCCGACTAGCGGCTACAATGAGCAGTTCTTC. Translating gives CASSLGPPTSGYNEQFF.

This clonotype occurred a few times. The chain couples TRBV12-3 or TRBV12-4 to TRBJ1-3; no reliable D call. With 1 base removed from V and 3 bases from J, the gap between germline ends came to 10 bases. The CDR3 has 15 residues. In DNA form, the CDR3 reads TGTGCCAGCAGTTTAGGGGCTTCAGATGGAAACACCATATATTTT. It codes for CASSLGASDGNTIYF.

This rearrangement joins TRBV12-3 or TRBV12-4 to TRBJ2-1, with 12 bases matching TRBD2. The CDR3 runs 16 residues. Trimming cost V 6 bases and J 3 bases; bases outside gene matches: 6. CDR3 sequence reads: CASRHPTSGSYNEQFF. CDR3 DNA: TGTGCCAGCAGGCACCCGACTAGCGGGAGCTACAATGAGCAGTTCTTC.

This clonotype was seen a handful of times. The chain couples TRBV3-1 to TRBJ2-2, with 7 bases identical to TRBD2. CDR1 and CDR2 from the germline V gene are LGHDT and YNNKEL (reference sequence). The CDR3 runs to 15 residues. Trimming took 4 bases from V and 2 from J; bases not matched to a gene: 4. The CDR3 sequence is CASSPRDYNTGELFF. DNA of the CDR3: TGTGCCAGCAGCCCCCGGGACTATAACACCGGGGAGCTGTTTTTT.

This chain joins TRBV9 and TRBJ2-3; the D gene is possibly TRBD2 (5 bases). V gave up 4 bases and J gave up 3 bases, with 12 bases separating them. The CDR3 has 14 amino acids. In germline, CDR1 is SGDLS, CDR2 YYNGEE. This chain's CDR3 is CASSSTLATDTQYF. As DNA, the CDR3 is TGTGCCAGCAGCAGTACTCTAGCAACAGATACGCAGTATTTT.

The rearrangement joins TRBV6-1 to TRBJ2-2, with D possibly matching TRBD2 (6 bases). CDR1 and CDR2 (germline): MNHNS, SASEGT. CDR3 length equals 15 residues. The V gene lost 2 bases and the J gene lost 7 bases, with 14 bases spanning the gap. The CDR3 loop reads CASSEWGLGVGELFF. The CDR3 region has the DNA TGTGCCAGCAGTGAATGGGGACTGGGTGTCGGGGAGCTGTTTTTT.

The V call is TRBV2, the J call TRBJ2-2, with D possibly being TRBD1 (7 bases). Trimming stripped 4 bases from V and 4 bases from J, with 13 bases between. The V gene's germline CDR1 is SNHLY and CDR2 FYNNEI. The CDR3 length is 15 residues. The CDR3 coding sequence is TGTGCCAGCAGTGCTCAGGGGGACTCCACCGGGGAGCTGTTTTTT. Protein product: CASSAQGDSTGELFF.

This clonotype was picked up many times. The V gene is TRBV18, the J gene TRBJ1-1; 9 bases agree with TRBD1. Germline lookup yields CDR1 KGHSH and CDR2 LQKENI. The CDR3 length is 13 residues. With V trimmed by 2 bases and J by 6 bases, 1 base remained unmatched. In DNA, the CDR3 is TGTGCCAGCTCACCAAGGACAGGGGCTGAAGCTTTCTTT. This sequence encodes CASSPRTGAEAFF.

This clonotype has a count of ten or more. The chain uses TRBV7-9 and TRBJ2-5, with 8 bases aligning to TRBD1. V was clipped by 3 bases and J by 4 bases; unmatched bases: 4. Germline loops: CDR1 SEHNR, CDR2 FQNEAQ (reference sequence). This CDR3 region has 14 residues. CDR3 loop: CASSFGQGRETQYF. The CDR3 DNA sequence: TGTGCCAGCAGCTTCGGACAGGGAAGAGAGACCCAGTACTTC.

This chain links TRBV5-1 with TRBJ2-7; 8 nucleotides align to TRBD1. Germline CDR1 is SGHRS and CDR2 is YFSETQ. CDR3 length: 14 amino acids. Trimming at V came to 4 bases and at J to 4 bases, leaving 7 bases not matched to a gene. The CDR3 region has the DNA TGCGCCAGCAGCCCTGCGCAGGGGGCTTACGAGCAGTACTTC. Amino acids: CASSPAQGAYEQYF.

The rearrangement joins TRBV9 to TRBJ1-1; the match to TRBD1 covers 9 bases. In germline, CDR1 is SGDLS, CDR2 YYNGEE. The CDR3 length is 14 residues. V lost 2 bases, J lost 6 bases, and 5 bases stayed unmatched. The CDR3 here is CASSVDRGGAEAFF. DNA for the CDR3: TGTGCCAGCAGCGTGGACAGGGGCGGCGCTGAAGCTTTCTTT.

The J gene is TRBJ2-1, the V gene TRBV9, with 7 bases aligning to TRBD2. V trimming: 0 bases; J trimming: 7 bases; junction bases outside the gene matches: 10. This CDR3 spans 16 amino acids. Germline values: CDR1 SGDLS, CDR2 YYNGEE. The CDR3 region has the DNA TGTGCCAGCAGCGTAGACCCAGGGACTACGGGGAATGAGCAGTTCTTC. This sequence encodes CASSVDPGTTGNEQFF.